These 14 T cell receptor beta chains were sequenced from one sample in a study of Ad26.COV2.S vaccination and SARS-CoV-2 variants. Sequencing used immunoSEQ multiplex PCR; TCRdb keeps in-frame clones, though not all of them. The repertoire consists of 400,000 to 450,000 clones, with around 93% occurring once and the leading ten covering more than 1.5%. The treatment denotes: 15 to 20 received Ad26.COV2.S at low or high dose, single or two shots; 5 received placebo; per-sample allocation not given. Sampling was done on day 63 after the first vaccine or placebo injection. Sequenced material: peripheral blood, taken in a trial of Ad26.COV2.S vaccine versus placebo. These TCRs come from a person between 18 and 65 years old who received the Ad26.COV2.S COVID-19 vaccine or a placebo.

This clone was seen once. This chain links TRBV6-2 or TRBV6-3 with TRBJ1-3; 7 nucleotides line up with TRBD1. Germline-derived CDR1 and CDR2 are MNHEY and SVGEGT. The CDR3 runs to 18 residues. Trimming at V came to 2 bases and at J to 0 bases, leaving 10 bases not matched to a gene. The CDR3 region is CASSYGPGQRSSGNTIYF. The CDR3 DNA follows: TGTGCCAGCAGTTACGGCCCGGGACAGCGAAGCTCTGGAAACACCATATATTTT.

The DNA for the CDR3 is TGCGCCAGCAGCGCAAGATCGTTGGTCGATGAGCAGTTCTTC. Protein sequence: CASSARSLVDEQFF. The chain recombines TRBV4-1 with TRBJ2-1; D ambiguous. Germline CDR1 and CDR2: MGHRA and YSYEKL. This CDR3 comprises 14 residues. V was clipped by 5 bases and J by 8 bases, with 16 bases between them.

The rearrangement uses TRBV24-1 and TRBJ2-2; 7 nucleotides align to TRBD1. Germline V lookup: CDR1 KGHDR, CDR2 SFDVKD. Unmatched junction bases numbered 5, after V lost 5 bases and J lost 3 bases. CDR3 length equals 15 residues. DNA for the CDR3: TGTGCCACCAGTGCGAGGGGGCGCGACACCGGGGAGCTGTTTTTT. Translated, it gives CATSARGRDTGELFF.

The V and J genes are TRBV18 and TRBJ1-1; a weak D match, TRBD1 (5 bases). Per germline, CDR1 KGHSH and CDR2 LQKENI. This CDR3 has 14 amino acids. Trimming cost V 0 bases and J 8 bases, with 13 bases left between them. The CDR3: CASSPPFQGEEAFF. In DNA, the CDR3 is TGTGCCAGCTCACCACCGTTCCAGGGTGAGGAAGCTTTCTTT. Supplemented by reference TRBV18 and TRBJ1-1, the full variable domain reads NAGVMQNPRHLVRRRGQEARLRCSPMKGHSHVYWYRQLPEEGLKFMVYLQKENIIDESGMPKERFSAEFPKEGPSILRIQQVVRGDSAAYFCASSPPFQGEEAFFGQGTRLTVV.

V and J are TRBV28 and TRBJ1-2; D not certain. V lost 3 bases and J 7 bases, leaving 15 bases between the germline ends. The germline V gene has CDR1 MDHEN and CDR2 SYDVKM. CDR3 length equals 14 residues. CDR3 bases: TGTGCCAGCAGTTTGCGGACCGCCCCTGTTGGCTACACCTTC. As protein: CASSLRTAPVGYTF.

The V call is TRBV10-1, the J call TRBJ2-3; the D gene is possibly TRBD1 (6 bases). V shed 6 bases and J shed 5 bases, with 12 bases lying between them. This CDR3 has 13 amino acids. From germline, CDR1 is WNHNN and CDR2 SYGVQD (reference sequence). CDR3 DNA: TGCGCCAGCAGCGCAGGGGTGGTAGATACGCAGTATTTT. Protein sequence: CASSAGVVDTQYF.

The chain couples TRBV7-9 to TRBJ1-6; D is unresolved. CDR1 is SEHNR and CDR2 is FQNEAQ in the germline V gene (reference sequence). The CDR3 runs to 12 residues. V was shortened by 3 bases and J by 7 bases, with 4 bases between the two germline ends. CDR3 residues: CASSFGNSPLHF. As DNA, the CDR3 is TGTGCCAGCAGCTTCGGGAATTCACCCCTCCACTTT.

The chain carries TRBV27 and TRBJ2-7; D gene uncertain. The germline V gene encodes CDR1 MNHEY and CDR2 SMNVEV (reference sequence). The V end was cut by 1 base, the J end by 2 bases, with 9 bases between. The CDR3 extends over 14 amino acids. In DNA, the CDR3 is TGTGCCAGCAGTTTATTCGGCGGCGCCTACGAGCAGTACTTC. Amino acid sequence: CASSLFGGAYEQYF.

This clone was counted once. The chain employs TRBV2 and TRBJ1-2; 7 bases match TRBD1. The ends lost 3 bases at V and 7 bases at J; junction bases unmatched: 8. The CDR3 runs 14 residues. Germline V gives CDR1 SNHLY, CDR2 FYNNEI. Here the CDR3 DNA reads TGTGCCAGCAGTGATTGGGCAGGGGGTATTGGCTACACCTTC. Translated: CASSDWAGGIGYTF.

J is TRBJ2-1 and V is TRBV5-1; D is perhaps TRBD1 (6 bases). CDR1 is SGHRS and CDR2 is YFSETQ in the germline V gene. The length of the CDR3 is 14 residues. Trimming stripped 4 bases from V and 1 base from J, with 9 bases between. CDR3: CASSPGQSYNEQFF. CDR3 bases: TGCGCCAGCAGCCCCGGACAGTCCTACAATGAGCAGTTCTTC.

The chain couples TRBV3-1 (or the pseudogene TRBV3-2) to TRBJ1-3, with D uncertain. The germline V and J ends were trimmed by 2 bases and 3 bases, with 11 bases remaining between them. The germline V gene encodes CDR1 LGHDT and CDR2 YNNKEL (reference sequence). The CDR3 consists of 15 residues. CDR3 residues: CASSQRRPDGNTIYF. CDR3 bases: TGTGCCAGCAGCCAACGTAGGCCTGATGGAAACACCATATATTTT.

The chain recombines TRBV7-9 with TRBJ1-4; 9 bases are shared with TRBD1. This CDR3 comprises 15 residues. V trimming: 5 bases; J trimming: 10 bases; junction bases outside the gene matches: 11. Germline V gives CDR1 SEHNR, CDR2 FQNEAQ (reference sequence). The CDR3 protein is CASSPPGDREGKLFF. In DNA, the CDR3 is TGTGCCAGCAGCCCGCCGGGGGACAGGGAAGGAAAACTGTTTTTT.

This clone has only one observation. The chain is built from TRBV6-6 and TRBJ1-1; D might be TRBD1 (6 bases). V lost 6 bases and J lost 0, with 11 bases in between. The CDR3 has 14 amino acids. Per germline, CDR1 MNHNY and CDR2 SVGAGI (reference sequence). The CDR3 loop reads CASRRQVLNTEAFF. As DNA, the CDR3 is TGTGCCAGCAGGAGACAGGTCTTGAACACTGAAGCTTTCTTT.

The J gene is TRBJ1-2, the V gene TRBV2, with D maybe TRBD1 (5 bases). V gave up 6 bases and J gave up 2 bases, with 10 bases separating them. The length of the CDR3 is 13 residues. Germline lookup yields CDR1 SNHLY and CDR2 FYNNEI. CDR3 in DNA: TGTGCCAGCAGACCTGGGGCCAACTATGGCTACACCTTC. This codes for CASRPGANYGYTF.